These T cell receptor beta chains were read from a single sample in a study of cytomegalovirus exposure and HLA in healthy donors. Sequencing used immunoSEQ multiplex PCR; TCRdb keeps in-frame clones, though not all of them. The specimen's table records some 130,000 clones. What was sequenced was PBMCs. These receptors were obtained from a man between 18 and 29 years old in good health and CMV-seronegative. Each CDR3 is given with its conserved first and last residue. The D gene is left open where the match is weak. Some rows have no size entry. The others give once, few or many, or a class for an expanded clone.

d_gene: TRBD1
j_gene: TRBJ1-1
v_gene: TRBV28
abundance: medium-sized
CDR3nt: TGTGCCAGCAGTCCCCGACAGGGTCCAAAATACACTGAAGCTTTCTTT
CDR3aa: CASSPRQGPKYTEAFF

d_gene: TRBD1
j_gene: TRBJ1-1
v_gene: TRBV27
abundance: -
CDR3nt: TGTGCCAGCAGAGCGACGCAGGGGGCTGACACTGAAGCTTTCTTT
CDR3aa: CASRATQGADTEAFF

d_gene: TRBD2
j_gene: TRBJ2-2
v_gene: TRBV11-2
abundance: -
CDR3nt: TGTGCCAGCAGCTTTTCAACTAGCGGGATTACCGGGGAGCTGTTTTTT
CDR3aa: CASSFSTSGITGELFF

d_gene: TRBD1
j_gene: TRBJ2-7
v_gene: TRBV6-1
abundance: -
CDR3nt: TGTGCCAGCAGTGAAGTTGGGACAGGGAACGAGCAGTACTTC
CDR3aa: CASSEVGTGNEQYF

d_gene: -
j_gene: TRBJ1-5
v_gene: TRBV19
abundance: -
CDR3nt: TGTGCCAGTACTCTCGACAGTATTCAGCCCCAGCATTTT
CDR3aa: CASTLDSIQPQHF

d_gene: TRBD1
j_gene: TRBJ2-1
v_gene: TRBV7-3
abundance: -
CDR3nt: TGTGCCAGCAGTACGGACAGGGACAATGAGCAGTTCTTC
CDR3aa: CASSTDRDNEQFF

d_gene: -
j_gene: TRBJ2-6
v_gene: TRBV5-1
abundance: -
CDR3nt: TGCGCCAGCAGCTTGACAGCCCGGACTAATTCTGGGGCCAACGTCCTGACTTTC
CDR3aa: CASSLTARTNSGANVLTF

d_gene: TRBD1
j_gene: TRBJ2-5
v_gene: TRBV28
abundance: -
CDR3nt: TGTGCCAGCAGTTCCCGGGACAGGGGGTCGAGAGAGACCCAGTACTTC
CDR3aa: CASSSRDRGSRETQYF

d_gene: -
j_gene: TRBJ2-7
v_gene: TRBV9
abundance: -
CDR3nt: TGTGCCAGCAGCGTAGGCGGGGCACTTTCCTACGAGCAGTACTTC
CDR3aa: CASSVGGALSYEQYF

d_gene: TRBD1
j_gene: TRBJ2-1
v_gene: TRBV2
abundance: -
CDR3nt: TGTGCCACCTCGGGACAGGCCCATCGGAATGAGCAGTTCTTC
CDR3aa: CATSGQAHRNEQFF

d_gene: TRBD2
j_gene: TRBJ2-1
v_gene: TRBV6-6
abundance: -
CDR3nt: TGTGCCAGCAGCTCCTCTAGCGGGCACTCCTACAATGAGCAGTTCTTC
CDR3aa: CASSSSSGHSYNEQFF

d_gene: TRBD2
j_gene: TRBJ2-2
v_gene: TRBV7-9
abundance: -
CDR3nt: TGTGCCAGCAGCTGGGGAGCGGGAGGGACGAACACCGGGGAGCTGTTTTTT
CDR3aa: CASSWGAGGTNTGELFF

d_gene: -
j_gene: TRBJ1-3
v_gene: TRBV7-2
abundance: -
CDR3nt: TGTGCCAGCAGCAAAGCTGGGCCTCACTCTGGAAACACCATATATTTT
CDR3aa: CASSKAGPHSGNTIYF

d_gene: TRBD2
j_gene: TRBJ2-1
v_gene: TRBV7-2
abundance: -
CDR3nt: TGTGCCAGCAGCTTCTGGCGGGGGGTTTACAATGAGCAGTTCTTC
CDR3aa: CASSFWRGVYNEQFF

d_gene: -
j_gene: TRBJ1-1
v_gene: TRBV18
abundance: -
CDR3nt: TGTGCCAGCTCATACGCAGCAGGGGCTCCTGAAGCTTTCTTT
CDR3aa: CASSYAAGAPEAFF

d_gene: TRBD2
j_gene: TRBJ2-7
v_gene: TRBV7-9
abundance: -
CDR3nt: TGTGCCAGCAGCATCTCTACTAGCGGGAGTTTTGTATACGAGCAGTACTTC
CDR3aa: CASSISTSGSFVYEQYF

d_gene: TRBD1
j_gene: TRBJ1-1
v_gene: TRBV19
abundance: -
CDR3nt: TGTGCCAGTAGCTCCGGGACAGTTTATATGAACACTGAAGCTTTCTTT
CDR3aa: CASSSGTVYMNTEAFF

d_gene: TRBD1
j_gene: TRBJ2-3
v_gene: TRBV6-6
abundance: -
CDR3nt: TGTGCCAGCACAGGGGGCCTTCCTCTGAGGGATACGCAGTATTTT
CDR3aa: CASTGGLPLRDTQYF

d_gene: TRBD1
j_gene: TRBJ1-2
v_gene: TRBV14
abundance: -
CDR3nt: TGTGCCAGCAGCCACTTTCGGACAGGGGGAAACTATGGCTACACCTTC
CDR3aa: CASSHFRTGGNYGYTF

d_gene: TRBD2
j_gene: TRBJ2-3
v_gene: TRBV4-1
abundance: -
CDR3nt: TGCGCCAGCAGCTCGCCAGCGGGAGGGATAACAGATACGCAGTATTTT
CDR3aa: CASSSPAGGITDTQYF

d_gene: -
j_gene: TRBJ2-7
v_gene: TRBV27
abundance: -
CDR3nt: TGTGCCAGCAGCTCCCACGGGAAGGCGGACGAGCAGTACTTC
CDR3aa: CASSSHGKADEQYF

d_gene: -
j_gene: TRBJ2-3
v_gene: TRBV27
abundance: -
CDR3nt: TGTGCCAGCAGTGTAGACAGGTGGGGTAGGGATACGCAGTATTTT
CDR3aa: CASSVDRWGRDTQYF

d_gene: TRBD2
j_gene: TRBJ2-1
v_gene: TRBV6-1
abundance: -
CDR3nt: TGTGCCAGCAGTGAGGGAGCGGGGGGGTTTGAGCAGTTCTTC
CDR3aa: CASSEGAGGFEQFF

d_gene: TRBD1
j_gene: TRBJ1-1
v_gene: TRBV30
abundance: -
CDR3nt: TGTGCCTGGAGTAGGGGACAGGTCCCTTCGTTGTTTTTCTTT
CDR3aa: CAWSRGQVPSLFFF

d_gene: TRBD1
j_gene: TRBJ2-7
v_gene: TRBV5-1
abundance: -
CDR3nt: TGCGCCAGCAGATCGGGGACAGGGGCCTACGAGCAGTACTTC
CDR3aa: CASRSGTGAYEQYF

d_gene: -
j_gene: TRBJ1-2
v_gene: TRBV9
abundance: -
CDR3nt: TGTGCCAGCAGCGCCCAGAAGTACGGCTACACCTTC
CDR3aa: CASSAQKYGYTF

d_gene: -
j_gene: TRBJ2-1
v_gene: TRBV11-2
abundance: -
CDR3nt: TGTGCCAGCAGCTCACAGGGTAGGAACAATGAGCAGTTCTTC
CDR3aa: CASSSQGRNNEQFF

d_gene: TRBD2
j_gene: TRBJ2-7
v_gene: TRBV28
abundance: -
CDR3nt: TGTGCCAGCAGTCCTAGCGGGGCGCGCTACGAGCAGTACTTC
CDR3aa: CASSPSGARYEQYF

d_gene: TRBD1
j_gene: TRBJ1-3
v_gene: TRBV2
abundance: -
CDR3nt: TGTGCCAGCAGCGGACAGGGAGGCGGAAACACCATATATTTT
CDR3aa: CASSGQGGGNTIYF

d_gene: -
j_gene: TRBJ2-5
v_gene: TRBV28
abundance: -
CDR3nt: TGTGCCAGCGGAAAAGGGGGAACCCAAGAGACCCAGTACTTC
CDR3aa: CASGKGGTQETQYF

d_gene: -
j_gene: TRBJ2-7
v_gene: TRBV11-3
abundance: -
CDR3nt: TGTGCCAGCAGCTCCTCGCGGCCCCCCTACGAGCAGTACTTC
CDR3aa: CASSSSRPPYEQYF

d_gene: TRBD1
j_gene: TRBJ1-6
v_gene: TRBV6-6
abundance: -
CDR3nt: TGTGCCAGCAGTTACACAGGGGATAATTCACCCCTCCACTTT
CDR3aa: CASSYTGDNSPLHF

d_gene: -
j_gene: TRBJ1-2
v_gene: TRBV28
abundance: -
CDR3nt: TGTGCCAGCAGTTCCGGAGGAGGGAACTATGGCTACACCTTC
CDR3aa: CASSSGGGNYGYTF

d_gene: TRBD2
j_gene: TRBJ2-5
v_gene: TRBV9
abundance: -
CDR3nt: TGTGCCAGCAGCCCCTCCCCAGCGGGAGGCTTTGGAGAGACCCAGTACTTC
CDR3aa: CASSPSPAGGFGETQYF

d_gene: -
j_gene: TRBJ2-2
v_gene: TRBV5-1
abundance: -
CDR3nt: TGCGCCAGCAGCCCCCTAATTTCCGGGGAGCTGTTTTTT
CDR3aa: CASSPLISGELFF

d_gene: TRBD2
j_gene: TRBJ2-3
v_gene: TRBV28
abundance: -
CDR3nt: TGTGCCAGCAGTTCGAGACTAGCGGAGAGCACAGATACGCAGTATTTT
CDR3aa: CASSSRLAESTDTQYF

d_gene: TRBD2
j_gene: TRBJ2-7
v_gene: TRBV11-1
abundance: -
CDR3nt: TGTGCCAGCAGCTTAGAGGCTAGCGGGGATCTTGAGCAGTACTTC
CDR3aa: CASSLEASGDLEQYF

d_gene: -
j_gene: TRBJ1-3
v_gene: TRBV10-1
abundance: -
CDR3nt: TGCGCCAGCAAAGGACAGCGACAAACCACCCCCTCTGGAAACACCATATATTTT
CDR3aa: CASKGQRQTTPSGNTIYF

d_gene: -
j_gene: TRBJ1-1
v_gene: TRBV7-9
abundance: -
CDR3nt: TGTGCCAGCAGCGAGAGCGGGGAGGTTCGTCCTGAAGCTTTCTTT
CDR3aa: CASSESGEVRPEAFF

d_gene: -
j_gene: TRBJ1-3
v_gene: TRBV7-8
abundance: -
CDR3nt: TGTGCCAGCAGCTTAGGTATAGGGACTGCAAGCTCTGGAAACACCATATATTTT
CDR3aa: CASSLGIGTASSGNTIYF

d_gene: -
j_gene: TRBJ2-5
v_gene: TRBV19
abundance: -
CDR3nt: TGTGCCAGTAGTGAAGGGGGATTGGAGACCCAGTACTTC
CDR3aa: CASSEGGLETQYF

d_gene: -
j_gene: TRBJ1-2
v_gene: TRBV6-5
abundance: -
CDR3nt: TGTGCCAGCAGCCCGGGGGGCGGTCGGTATGGCTACACCTTC
CDR3aa: CASSPGGGRYGYTF

d_gene: TRBD2
j_gene: TRBJ2-7
v_gene: TRBV27
abundance: -
CDR3nt: TGTGCCAGCAGCCGGACTAGCGGACACTCCTACGAGCAGTACTTC
CDR3aa: CASSRTSGHSYEQYF

d_gene: TRBD2
j_gene: TRBJ2-7
v_gene: TRBV4-2
abundance: -
CDR3nt: TGTGCCAGCAGCCAAGGTTCATTGGCTAGCGGGATGGTTTACGAGCAGTACTTC
CDR3aa: CASSQGSLASGMVYEQYF

d_gene: -
j_gene: TRBJ1-2
v_gene: TRBV28
abundance: -
CDR3nt: TGTGCCAGCAGTTTAGGGGCCTTCAGGGGCCCCCTGGATGGCTACACCTTC
CDR3aa: CASSLGAFRGPLDGYTF

d_gene: -
j_gene: TRBJ2-4
v_gene: TRBV18
abundance: -
CDR3nt: TGTGCCAGCTCACCAATCCGACCCCCAGCGGGTGAAGCCAAAAACATTCAGTACTTC
CDR3aa: CASSPIRPPAGEAKNIQYF

d_gene: -
j_gene: TRBJ2-1
v_gene: TRBV20-1
abundance: -
CDR3nt: TGCAGTGCTAAAAGCGGTAATGAGCAGTTCTTC
CDR3aa: CSAKSGNEQFF

d_gene: TRBD1
j_gene: TRBJ1-2
v_gene: TRBV5-1
abundance: -
CDR3nt: TGCGCCAGCAGCCCAGGGGGTATGTATGGCTACACCTTC
CDR3aa: CASSPGGMYGYTF

d_gene: -
j_gene: TRBJ2-4
v_gene: TRBV7-9
abundance: -
CDR3nt: TGTGCCAGCAGCTTACCCAGGGATGAAAACATTCAGTACTTC
CDR3aa: CASSLPRDENIQYF